Following are 30 T cell receptor beta chains from one sample sequenced in a study of blood T cell repertoires in COVID-19. Measured with immunoSEQ multiplex PCR; TCRdb has only the in-frame clones, and not every one. The table shows some 22,000 clones, with 83% occurring only once. The source material was peripheral blood. The receptors originated from a man aged 65 to 79 with acute or convalescent COVID-19.

The genes are TRBV6-6 and TRBJ2-1; a possible D gene is TRBD2 (5 bases). The germline V gene encodes CDR1 MNHNY and CDR2 SVGAGI (reference sequence). Trimming pared 0 bases from V and 8 bases from J, leaving 11 bases between. The CDR3 consists of 14 residues. The CDR3 reads CASSYSSRSDEQFF. The CDR3 coding sequence is TGTGCCAGCAGTTACTCGTCTCGTAGCGATGAGCAGTTCTTC.

This chain links TRBV5-4 with TRBJ2-1; 7 nucleotides line up with TRBD1. The V gene end was trimmed by 5 bases and the J gene end by 2 bases; junction bases not matched to a gene: 7. CDR1 and CDR2 from the germline V gene are SGHNT and YYREEE (reference sequence). This CDR3 comprises 15 residues. The CDR3 bases are TGTGCCAGCAGACATACAGGGGAGCCCTACAATGAGCAGTTCTTC. Its translation: CASRHTGEPYNEQFF. Using reference TRBV5-4 and TRBJ2-1 for the parts outside the CDR3, the full variable domain is ETGVTQSPTHLIKTRGQQVTLRCSSQSGHNTVSWYQQALGQGPQFIFQYYREEENGRGNFPPRFSGLQFPNYSSELNVNALELDDSALYLCASRHTGEPYNEQFFGPGTRLTVL.

There are a few counts of this clone. The chain couples TRBV4-3 to TRBJ1-2; maybe TRBD1 (5 bases). Germline CDR1 LGHNA, CDR2 YSLEER. V dropped 3 bases and J dropped 8 bases, with 19 bases sitting between them. This CDR3 has 15 residues. The CDR3 loop reads CASSQVATAAGGYTF. The DNA of the CDR3 is TGCGCCAGCAGCCAGGTGGCGACAGCTGCAGGGGGCTACACCTTC.

The CDR3 region is CASSQGETRVNYGYTF. Written as DNA, the CDR3 is TGCGCCAGCAGCCAAGGTGAAACGAGGGTTAACTATGGCTACACCTTC. This rearrangement joins TRBV4-1 to TRBJ1-2, with D unclear. The germline gives CDR1 MGHRA, CDR2 YSYEKL. This CDR3 spans 16 amino acids. V shed 1 base and J shed 1 base, with 13 bases lying between them.

The V and J genes are TRBV10-3 and TRBJ2-6, with unresolved D. From germline, CDR1 is ENHRY and CDR2 SYGVKD. Trimming stripped 7 bases from V and 1 base from J, with 5 bases between. The CDR3 has 13 residues. The chain's CDR3 is CAITASGANVLTF. The CDR3 nucleotides are TGTGCCATCACCGCGTCTGGGGCCAACGTCCTGACTTTC.

The chain links TRBV10-3 to TRBJ1-1; the D is unclear. The CDR3 extends over 12 amino acids. The V gene lost 8 bases and the J gene lost 8 bases, with 15 bases spanning the gap. The germline gives CDR1 ENHRY, CDR2 SYGVKD. As DNA, the CDR3 is TGTGCCATCCAGGATAATGGCGCAGAAGCTTTCTTT. Protein: CAIQDNGAEAFF.

This sequence joins TRBV30 and TRBJ2-7; D might be TRBD2 (6 bases). The CDR3 loop spans 18 amino acids. Trimming took off 1 base at V and 4 bases at J, with 26 bases between the two ends. Germline CDR1 GTSNPN, CDR2 SVGIG (reference sequence). The CDR3 reads CAWSDTGGTVGARYEQYF. CDR3 coding DNA: TGTGCCTGGAGTGATACCGGGGGAACGGTGGGAGCTAGGTACGAGCAGTACTTC.

This clone was seen a handful of times. CDR3 loop: CASSDRGNSPLHF. CDR3 sequence (DNA): TGCGCCAGCAGCGACAGGGGTAATTCACCCCTCCACTTT. V and J are TRBV5-1 and TRBJ1-6, with TRBD1 identical over 8 bases. The CDR3 is 13 amino acids. V gave up 4 bases and J gave up 6 bases; unmatched junction bases: 0. Germline V gives CDR1 SGHRS, CDR2 YFSETQ.

The CDR3 sequence: CATVSQDRGRSGNTIYF. DNA of the CDR3: TGTGCCACCGTAAGCCAGGACAGGGGTCGATCTGGAAACACCATATATTTT. V usage is TRBV9 and J usage is TRBJ1-3; TRBD1 matches 9 bases. Germline V CDR1 and CDR2: SGDLS, YYNGEE. The J segment lost 1 base and the V segment lost 9 bases, leaving 14 bases of the junction unmatched. This CDR3 comprises 17 residues.

This rearrangement joins TRBV19 to TRBJ1-1, with a weak D call TRBD1 (5 bases). The CDR3 spans 14 residues. Trimming took 3 bases from V and 1 from J, leaving 9 bases between them. The germline gives CDR1 LNHDA, CDR2 SQIVND (reference sequence). CDR3 in amino acids: CASSMVQGNTEAFF. Written as DNA, the CDR3 is TGTGCCAGTAGTATGGTGCAGGGGAACACTGAAGCTTTCTTT.

This chain joins TRBV19 and TRBJ2-2; 8 bases match TRBD2. Germline CDR1 reads LNHDA; CDR2 reads SQIVND (reference sequence). The CDR3 has 18 amino acids. The junction had 17 bases not matched to a gene; V was cut back by 7 bases and J by 4 bases. CDR3 sequence reads: CASTMHPRAGDGTGELFF. The CDR3 nucleotides are TGTGCCAGTACCATGCACCCCCGAGCGGGAGACGGCACCGGGGAGCTGTTTTTT.

The chain has TRBV7-2 and TRBJ2-3; D unresolved. The V gene lost 11 bases and the J gene lost 1 base, with 13 bases spanning the gap. Germline loops: CDR1 SGHTA, CDR2 FQGNSA. This CDR3 is built from 13 residues. Here the CDR3 DNA reads TGTGCCTCGGAGTCGAGCCGCACAGATACGCAGTATTTT. It yields the protein CASESSRTDTQYF.

The rearrangement uses TRBV5-1 and TRBJ1-3; TRBD1 matches 10 bases. The CDR3 length is 15 residues. In germline, CDR1 is SGHRS, CDR2 YFSETQ. The J segment lost 2 bases and the V segment lost 4 bases, leaving 3 bases of the junction unmatched. The CDR3 region is CASSPDRGPGNTIYF. The DNA for the CDR3 is TGCGCCAGCAGCCCAGACAGGGGGCCTGGAAACACCATATATTTT.

The chain combines TRBV12-5 with TRBJ2-1; 12 nucleotides match TRBD2. Germline V gives CDR1 LGHNT, CDR2 FRNRAP. V lost 5 bases to trimming and J lost 5 bases; unmatched junction nucleotides: 4. The CDR3 length is 15 residues. CDR3 sequence reads: CASGRTSGNHNEQFF. The CDR3, as DNA: TGTGCTAGTGGTCGGACTAGCGGGAATCACAATGAGCAGTTCTTC.

This sequence joins TRBV30 and TRBJ2-5; no clear D. The CDR3 contains 12 residues. V gave up 0 bases and J gave up 4 bases, with 6 bases separating them. Germline V CDR1 and CDR2: GTSNPN, SVGIG (reference sequence). The CDR3 DNA reads TGTGCCTGGAGTGTATCTCGAGAGACCCAGTACTTC. This gives the protein CAWSVSRETQYF.

In this sample, this clone turned up once. V gene TRBV5-4 combines with J gene TRBJ1-6; 7 positions agree with TRBD1. J lost 5 bases, V lost 4 bases, and 9 bases had no gene match. Germline V gene data show CDR1 as SGHNT and CDR2 as YYREEE (reference sequence). This CDR3 contains 16 residues. The CDR3 DNA follows: TGTGCCAGCAGCACCCCGGCAGGGGGAGATAATTCACCCCTCCACTTT. Translated, it gives CASSTPAGGDNSPLHF.

The chain employs TRBV5-4 and TRBJ1-3, with D possibly being TRBD1 (6 bases). From germline, CDR1 is SGHNT and CDR2 YYREEE (reference sequence). The ends were cut back, 3 bases at V and 0 bases at J, with 10 bases in the middle. The CDR3 is made up of 15 amino acids. CDR3 sequence reads: CASSYAGDSGNTIYF. The CDR3 DNA reads TGTGCCAGCAGCTACGCAGGGGACTCTGGAAACACCATATATTTT.

The genes are TRBV6-5 and TRBJ1-1; D possibly corresponds to TRBD1 (5 bases). The germline V gene encodes CDR1 MNHEY and CDR2 SVGAGI. Trimming removed 6 bases from V and 4 bases from J, with 18 bases in between. The CDR3 is 15 amino acids. The CDR3 sequence: CASRGDFSPGTEAFF. DNA of the CDR3: TGTGCCAGCAGAGGGGACTTCAGCCCCGGCACTGAAGCTTTCTTT.

The rearrangement links TRBV29-1 to TRBJ2-2; 11 bases are a match to TRBD2. Unmatched junction bases numbered 10, after V lost 6 bases and J lost 4 bases. The length of the CDR3 is 16 residues. The V gene's germline CDR1 is SQVTM and CDR2 ANQGSEA. This CDR3 reads CSVPGGLAGITGELFF. The CDR3 nucleotides are TGCAGCGTCCCCGGAGGACTAGCGGGTATCACCGGGGAGCTGTTTTTT.

A few counts support this clone. The chain is built from TRBV29-1 and TRBJ1-1, with D maybe TRBD1 (5 bases). Germline V gene data show CDR1 as SQVTM and CDR2 as ANQGSEA. The germline V and J ends were trimmed by 7 bases and 0 bases, with 15 bases remaining between them. CDR3 size: 14 residues. CDR3 bases: TGCAGCGCCCTAAGCAGGGTTATGAACACTGAAGCTTTCTTT. This gives the protein CSALSRVMNTEAFF.

The CDR3 loop reads CASSLGLAGGRETQYF. The CDR3 DNA follows: TGCGCCAGCAGCTTGGGACTAGCGGGGGGGCGAGAGACCCAGTACTTC. V is TRBV5-1 and J is TRBJ2-5; TRBD2 agrees at 14 bases. The junction had 2 bases not matched to a gene; V was cut back by 0 bases and J by 4 bases. CDR1 and CDR2 from the germline V gene are SGHRS and YFSETQ. This CDR3 spans 16 amino acids.

The J gene is TRBJ1-1, the V gene TRBV18; TRBD1 aligns across 7 bases. Losses at the gene ends were 3 bases for V and 5 bases for J; bases not matched to a gene: 9. Germline V gene lookup returns CDR1 KGHSH and CDR2 LQKENI. CDR3 length: 15 residues. Here the CDR3 reads CASSPMTGSWTEAFF. The DNA of the CDR3 is TGTGCCAGCTCACCCATGACAGGGAGTTGGACTGAAGCTTTCTTT.

As regards this clone: The junction does not match germline at one end; this may be a read error. This chain connects TRBV6-2 or TRBV6-3 to TRBJ1-1, with D hard to call. CDR3 length: 11 residues. Germline V gives CDR1 MNHEY, CDR2 SVGEGT. CDR3: CASSYSIVVSF. In DNA form, the CDR3 reads TGTGCCAGCAGTTACTCGATCGTAGTATCCTTT.

The chain recombines TRBV27 with TRBJ2-7; 11 bases are shared with TRBD1. The CDR3 has 16 amino acids. Germline V lookup: CDR1 MNHEY, CDR2 SMNVEV (reference sequence). Trimming removed 5 bases from V and 3 bases from J; junction bases left unmatched: 9. The DNA for the CDR3 is TGTGCCAGCAGTCGTCTCCGGGACAGGGGGTTCTACGAGCAGTACTTC. This gives the protein CASSRLRDRGFYEQYF.

In its sample, this clone was seen once. One end of the junction is discordant with germline, which a read error may explain. V is TRBV2 and J is TRBJ2-1, with a possible D match to TRBD2 (5 bases). CDR1 and CDR2 from the germline V gene are SNHLY and FYNNEI. The CDR3 spans 16 residues. This CDR3 reads CACSENPGMRYNEQFF. In DNA, the CDR3 is TGTGCCTGCAGTGAAAACCCGGGGATGAGGTACAATGAGCAGTTCTTC.

The chain uses TRBV7-9 and TRBJ2-2; 10 positions agree with TRBD1. Germline trimming cut 1 base from V and 7 bases from J; bases unmatched to any gene: 3. Germline CDR1 and CDR2: SEHNR and FQNEAQ (reference sequence). The CDR3 totals 15 residues. CDR3 protein: CASSLGQGAIGELFF. CDR3 DNA sequence: TGTGCCAGCAGCTTAGGACAGGGGGCGATCGGGGAGCTGTTTTTT.

The V call is TRBV6-5, the J call TRBJ2-3, with D perhaps matching TRBD1 (6 bases). CDR3 length: 14 residues. Germline assignment: CDR1 MNHEY and CDR2 SVGAGI. Trimming took 4 bases from V and 2 from J, leaving 10 bases between them. In DNA, the CDR3 is TGTGCCAGCAGTTGGACAGCGACCACAGATACGCAGTATTTT. Residues: CASSWTATTDTQYF.

The gene calls are TRBV10-3 and TRBJ2-3, with 7 bases matching TRBD1. Germline loops: CDR1 ENHRY, CDR2 SYGVKD. CDR3 length equals 15 residues. Trimming took 6 bases from V and 0 from J; bases not matched to a gene: 6. The CDR3 DNA sequence: TGTGCCATCAGACCAGGGGGATCTAGCACAGATACGCAGTATTTT. As protein: CAIRPGGSSTDTQYF.

This clone occurred once. The chain joins TRBV7-2 to TRBJ2-2; tentative D call: TRBD2 (6 bases). Germline-derived CDR1 and CDR2 are SGHTA and FQGNSA. The germline V and J ends were trimmed by 1 base and 0 bases, with 6 bases remaining between them. This CDR3 has 15 amino acids. In DNA, the CDR3 is TGTGCCAGCAGCTTAGGCGGGGCGAACACCGGGGAGCTGTTTTTT. It yields the protein CASSLGGANTGELFF.

The chain combines TRBV7-8 with TRBJ1-1, with D uncertain. V was shortened by 0 bases and J by 0 bases, with 5 bases between the two germline ends. Germline-derived CDR1 and CDR2 are SGHVS and FQNEAQ. CDR3 length: 14 amino acids. As DNA, the CDR3 is TGTGCCAGCAGCTTAGCGAGCTTGAACACTGAAGCTTTCTTT. As protein: CASSLASLNTEAFF.